This T cell receptor beta chain was recorded in a study of T cell repertoires in cytomegalovirus infection. TCRdb reprocessed the reads with MiXCR, giving one entry per CDR3 protein. The sample lists roughly 500,000 distinct CDR3 sequences; approximately 15% were seen once. The CDR3 spans 17 residues. Germline lookup yields CDR1 SGHVS and CDR2 FQNEAQ. V shed 0 bases and J 3 bases; nucleotides not matched to a gene: 10. This clonotype was counted ten times or more. Sequenced material: CD8+ T cells from PBMCs. The source of this sequence is a human donor in good health (CMV status not recorded). Some clones in this sample may be carry-over from other donors' samples. This chain uses TRBV7-8 with TRBJ1-1; 7 nucleotides align to TRBD1. This chain's CDR3 is CASSLAQTGYGYTEAFF. The CDR3 DNA reads as TGTGCCAGCAGCTTAGCCCAGACAGGGTATGGGTACACTGAAGCTTTCTTT.